The 5 T cell receptor beta chains given below trace back to one sample, sequenced in a study of PD-L1 blockade in urothelial cancer. The protocol was immunoSEQ multiplex PCR, while the TCRdb copy is restricted to in-frame clones and leaves out a portion. The sample consists of about 51,000 clones, 75% to 90% of them appearing once. The source material was PBMCs, sampled around atezolizumab (anti-PD-L1) treatment. The receptors here all came from a man in his 60s with urothelial cancer.

The chain links TRBV30 to TRBJ2-1, with no clear D. The CDR3 runs to 11 residues. Trimming took 4 bases from V and 4 from J, leaving 5 bases between them. The germline CDR1 and CDR2 sequences are GTSNPN and SVGIG (reference sequence). The CDR3 DNA reads as TGTGCCTGGAACGGTTACAATGAGCAGTTCTTC. As protein: CAWNGYNEQFF.

The chain recombines TRBV14 with TRBJ1-1; TRBD1 might be the D (5 bases). This CDR3 is 12 amino acids long. The V and J ends lost 8 bases and 6 bases respectively, with 13 bases between them. CDR1 SGHDN and CDR2 FVKESK come from the germline V gene. This CDR3 reads CASPRGDAEAFF. CDR3 bases: TGTGCCAGCCCCCGGGGGGACGCTGAAGCTTTCTTT.

This clone was observed a few times. The chain has TRBV5-6 and TRBJ1-3; TRBD1 might be the D (6 bases). Germline V gene sequence: CDR1 SGHDT, CDR2 YYEEEE. V was shortened by 7 bases and J by 0 bases, with 23 bases between the two germline ends. The CDR3 length is 18 residues. The CDR3 DNA reads TGTGCCAGCCACGGACAGAAAAGAACTAGATACTCTGGAAACACCATATATTTT. Amino acid sequence: CASHGQKRTRYSGNTIYF.

The chain joins TRBV5-1 to TRBJ2-7; TRBD1 aligns across 10 bases. The CDR3 sequence is 16 residues long. V trimming: 5 bases; J trimming: 7 bases; junction bases outside the gene matches: 15. The germline V gene encodes CDR1 SGHRS and CDR2 YFSETQ. For the CDR3, the DNA is TGCGCCAGCAGGCTTGAACCGGGACAGGGGTATCAGGAGCAGTACTTC. This encodes CASRLEPGQGYQEQYF.

The genes are TRBV6-6 and TRBJ2-7; 7 bases agree with TRBD1. Germline lookup yields CDR1 MNHNY and CDR2 SVGAGI (reference sequence). The CDR3 has 16 residues. J was trimmed by 2 bases and V by 6 bases; bases with no gene match: 13. CDR3 in DNA: TGTGCCAGCAGCCCTCCGGGCTGGGACAGTCCCTACGAGCAGTACTTC. Translated: CASSPPGWDSPYEQYF.